The table lists the clone carrying this T cell receptor beta chain with many counts. Its cognate antigen is unknown. This sample is part of a study of T cells in Graves' hyperthyroidism and ophthalmopathy. Study outcomes and limitations: Blood shared most expanded thyroid clonotypes above 0.001.

TCR beta CDR3 sequences were amplified from RNA transcripts. HTBI primers were the set used in a first-round RT-PCR of the TCR CDR3. Each CDR3 protein gets one entry after TCRdb re-called the multiplex PCR reads with MiXCR. This repertoire shows fewer than 350,000 distinct CDR3 sequences, roughly 15% found once; its top ten account for 7.9%. The specimen sequenced was blood. The clonotype comes from a woman in her forties with Graves' hyperthyroidism.

CDR3 sequence (DNA): TGCAGTGGCTTTATGGGTTCCCAGAATGAGCAGTTCTTC. Translation gives CSGFMGSQNEQFF. The chain employs TRBV20-1 and TRBJ2-1; D call uncertain. The CDR3 has 13 residues. From germline, CDR1 is DFQATT and CDR2 SNEGSKA (reference sequence). The V and J ends lost 7 bases and 7 bases respectively, with 17 bases between them.